Listed here is a single T cell receptor (beta chain). Its antigen is unknown. The V gene lost 1 base and the J gene lost 3 bases, with 21 bases spanning the gap. This CDR3 has 18 residues. CDR1 SGHDN and CDR2 FVKESK come from the germline V gene. The sample originates from a study of shared clonotypes between healthy human individuals. TCRdb's copy holds only in-frame clones and misses some; the assay was immunoSEQ multiplex PCR. The sample records some 2.1 million clones, 85% to 95% being singletons. Regarding the study as a whole: Represented diversity, genetic and exposure-history alike, was limited by few donors.

The source is a man aged 18 to 29 in good health. Sequencing was carried out using naive CD4+ T cells sorted from blood. Subset defined: CD45RA+ positively selected. The chain recombines TRBV14 with TRBJ1-1; D remains ambiguous. CDR3 sequence: CASSQAPGRALRDTEAFF. The CDR3 bases are TGTGCCAGCAGCCAAGCCCCGGGGAGGGCTCTTAGGGACACTGAAGCTTTCTTT.